This record covers a single T cell receptor beta chain. The antigen it binds to is not known. Base qualities are not recorded, but no much larger clone differs from it by a single base. Ophthalmopathy patients had moderately to severely active disease, with a Clinical Activity Score of 3 or more, a NOSPECS grade of 4 or more, and a disease duration of less than 3 months. Patients with uncontrolled infections, other autoimmune diseases, pregnancy or lactation were excluded. Diagnoses were established on the basis of clinical symptoms, serum thyroxine and TRAb, thyroid ultrasound, and orbital computed tomography. Ficoll-Paque density gradient centrifugation was used to isolate PBMCs from about 9 ml of fresh peripheral blood. Trizol reagent was used to extract total RNA, and RNA quality was then checked on an Agilent 2100 Bioanalyzer. The germline V gene yields MNHNS for CDR1 and SASEGT for CDR2. At the junction V is shortened by 6 bases and J by 3 bases; bases outside the gene matches: 8. Measured from the cysteine to the phenylalanine, the CDR3 is 15 residues long. Of the read, only the CDR3 DNA is kept; its 45 bases are in frame from base 1.

The data are from a study of T cells in Graves' hyperthyroidism and ophthalmopathy (dated by TCRdb to between 2018 and 2021). Study-level background: Peripheral blood was collected at initial diagnosis, before any treatment. The paper reports TCR Vbeta CDR3 sequencing of some 140 peripheral blood samples: over 40 ophthalmopathy, under 80 hyperthyroidism and around 17 progressor patients. After blood sampling, hyperthyroidism patients were treated with methimazole at a starting dose of 30 mg daily, and ophthalmopathy patients were treated with high-dose intravenous methylprednisolone. For training and testing, the 100 or so patients in the discovery cohort were randomly divided in a 7:3 ratio. An independent validation cohort of some 18 hyperthyroidism patients and about 15 patients who later progressed to ophthalmopathy tested prospective prediction of ophthalmopathy. A discovery cohort of about a hundred patients, 43 with Graves' ophthalmopathy and fewer than 65 with stable Graves' hyperthyroidism, was used to find distinguishing TCR V-J signatures. The study also compared thyroid tissue and blood T-cell repertoires from about 6 Graves' hyperthyroidism patients.

On the study overall, not on this receptor specifically: In validation, the model predicted progression to ophthalmopathy a median of 6.5 months before onset, with approximately 70% sensitivity and 72.22% specificity. Sample size was not statistically predetermined, and blinding of investigators to group allocation was not performed. Blood samples also contained most of the expanded thyroid clonotypes (frequency above 0.001), which suggests that blood repertoires may reflect thyroid immune responses. A model built on a 13 V-J signature distinguished ophthalmopathy from stable hyperthyroidism, reaching around 87% sensitivity and around 82% specificity in cross-validation and 80%/75% in testing.

TCR beta CDR3 regions were amplified from RNA transcripts. The first round of RT-PCR for the TCR CDR3 was performed with the HTBI primer set and the Qiagen OneStep RT-PCR kit. Libraries were constructed in a second round of multiplex PCR, after which size selection and purification were performed. Paired-end sequencing of the libraries was performed with 100 bp reads on an Illumina HiSeq2000. From the authors' description of their analysis: SOAPnuke was used to process the raw data, removing reads that contained adapters or uncalled bases, had a mean Phred below 15, or lacked an exact match to the constant primer or identifier. COPE v1.2.5 was used to merge the high-quality paired reads, and each unique nucleotide sequence was defined as a clonotype. MiTCR v1.1 was used to align clonotypes to the IMGT TRBV, TRBD and TRBJ reference segments. The analysis included only V-J combinations with a frequency above 0.0001, which together covered more than 99% of the repertoires. A TCS score was defined as the ratio between F50 (clonal expansion) and ExV (chaos), using BLOSUM62-based TCRdist between CDR3 peptides within each V-J. Welch's t-statistics and random forest reduced approximately 520 V-J features to under 15, which were used in a naive Bayes classifier (R e1071). TCRdb handled the public reads itself, with Q25 trimming in fastp and clone calling in MiXCR, and kept productive beta chains. CDR3 protein sequences are deduplicated, and each keeps its most common genes and DNA. TCRdb, rather than the study authors, made the V and J calls. The sample includes approximately 410,000 distinct CDR3 sequences, with roughly 14% observed a single time. The ten largest account for roughly an eighth of the sample.

The sequence joins TRBV6-1 to TRBJ2-1; 7 central bases correspond to TRBD1. This receptor was obtained from a man between 18 and 35 years old with Graves' ophthalmopathy. Sequenced input: blood. This receptor carries the CDR3 CASRAGTEFYNEQFF. The sequence in DNA is TGTGCCAGCAGAGCAGGGACAGAATTCTACAATGAGCAGTTCTTC.